A selection of T cell receptor beta chains follows, all from one sample in a study of beta chain features in type 1 diabetes. Data came from immunoSEQ multiplex PCR; TCRdb stores just in-frame clones and leaves some out. Of about 150,000 clones listed, around 8.5% are singletons. Sequencing was done on a sample of central memory CD4+ T cells from blood. Receptors were obtained from a man younger than 30 in good health. Each CDR3 is given with its conserved first and last residue. A D gene is named only where the DNA matches it firmly. Rows may omit the clone size; those that give it use once, few, many or a size class.

j_gene | abundance | v_gene | d_gene | CDR3nt | CDR3aa
TRBJ2-5 | many | TRBV29-1 | NA | TGCAGCGTTGATGGGCAGTTCCAAGAGACCCAGTACTTC | CSVDGQFQETQYF
TRBJ2-2 | NA | TRBV30 | NA | TGTGCCTGGAGTGTACGGAGGGGTACCGGGGAGCTGTTTTTT | CAWSVRRGTGELFF
TRBJ1-1 | NA | TRBV29-1 | NA | TGCAGCGTTGCGACGGGGGTGAAGGGCACTGAAGCTTTCTTT | CSVATGVKGTEAFF
TRBJ1-3 | NA | TRBV19 | NA | TGTGCCAGTAGTACCGCTGGAAACACCATATATTTT | CASSTAGNTIYF
TRBJ2-1 | NA | TRBV5-6 | TRBD1 | TGTGCCAGCAGCTTGCCACAGGGGGGAAGGAATGAGCAGTTCTTC | CASSLPQGGRNEQFF
TRBJ1-2 | few | TRBV11-2 | NA | TGTGCCAGCAGCTTAGACAGGGGATCGGTCGGCTACACCTTC | CASSLDRGSVGYTF
TRBJ2-7 | many | TRBV30 | NA | TGTGCCTCACAGGGTATTTTGTACGAGCAGTACTTC | CASQGILYEQYF
TRBJ1-2 | NA | TRBV6-1 | TRBD1 | TGTGCCAGCAGAGAGACAGGGGCAGGCTATGGCTACACCTTC | CASRETGAGYGYTF
TRBJ1-1 | many | TRBV29-1 | TRBD1 | TGCAGCGTTACGACAGGGGGTGGGACTGAAGCTTTCTTT | CSVTTGGGTEAFF
TRBJ2-5 | NA | TRBV6-5 | TRBD2 | TGTGCCAGCAGTACAACTAGCGACCAAGAGACCCAGTACTTC | CASSTTSDQETQYF
TRBJ1-2 | few | TRBV5-5 | NA | TGTGCCAGCAGTATCACACCGGAGGGGTTAACGTATGGCTACACCTTC | CASSITPEGLTYGYTF
TRBJ2-1 | NA | TRBV7-3 | TRBD2 | TGTGCCAGCAGCTCGTTAGCGGGAGGGCCTCAATACAATGAGCAGTTCTTC | CASSSLAGGPQYNEQFF
TRBJ2-7 | few | TRBV30 | TRBD2 | TGTGCCTGGACCCTGCCGTCGGGGGGCGAGCAGTACTTC | CAWTLPSGGEQYF
TRBJ2-7 | few | TRBV7-2 | TRBD1 | TGTGCCAGCAGCTTAGCCGGGACAGGGTACGAGCAGTACTTC | CASSLAGTGYEQYF
TRBJ2-1 | NA | TRBV4-2 | TRBD2 | TGTGCCAGCAGCCTCGGCATGGTAGCGGGGGTTCTCAATGAGCAGTTCTTC | CASSLGMVAGVLNEQFF
TRBJ2-5 | NA | TRBV5-1 | TRBD1 | TGCGCCAGCAGCTCACAGGGGGAGACCCAGTACTTC | CASSSQGETQYF
TRBJ1-2 | NA | TRBV7-3 | NA | TGTGCCAGCAGCTTAAACGAATGGGGCGGCTACACCTTC | CASSLNEWGGYTF
TRBJ2-7 | NA | TRBV30 | NA | TGTGCCTGGAAGCCCCTCTCTCCCTTCTACGAGCAGTACTTC | CAWKPLSPFYEQYF
TRBJ2-7 | many | TRBV29-1 | TRBD2 | TGCAGCGCGGGAGTCCGGGAGGGCGAGGGACAGTACTTC | CSAGVREGEGQYF
TRBJ2-7 | few | TRBV11-2 | TRBD2 | TGTGCCAGCAGCCCGGGCGGGGGGGACCCTTCCTACGAGCAGTACTTC | CASSPGGGDPSYEQYF
TRBJ2-5 | few | TRBV9 | TRBD2 | TGTGCCAGCAGCGCAACTTCCGGGACTAGCGGGAGGGCCTATGAGACCCAGTACTTC | CASSATSGTSGRAYETQYF
TRBJ2-1 | few | TRBV2 | TRBD2 | TGTGCCAGCCAAGCGGGGGGCGGGGGGCGTGTCAGTGGTGAGCAGTTCTTC | CASQAGGGGRVSGEQFF
TRBJ2-5 | NA | TRBV11-1 | TRBD1 | TGTGCCAGCAGCTTACCGGGACAGCCAGAGACCCAGTACTTC | CASSLPGQPETQYF
TRBJ1-2 | few | TRBV9 | NA | TGTGCCAGCAGCGTAATCACAGGAGGCTACACCTTC | CASSVITGGYTF
TRBJ2-3 | NA | TRBV2 | TRBD1 | TGTGCCAGCGGAGGGACAGGCTTAAGCACAGATACGCAGTATTTT | CASGGTGLSTDTQYF
TRBJ1-1 | NA | TRBV2 | NA | TGTGCCAGCAGCGCCCAGGGGCCGGACACTGAAGCTTTCTTT | CASSAQGPDTEAFF
TRBJ2-7 | few | TRBV10-3 | TRBD2 | TGTGCCACAGCCCGGGCGAGGGGAGGGTACGAGCAGTACTTC | CATARARGGYEQYF
TRBJ2-3 | few | TRBV7-6 | TRBD2 | TGTGCCAGCAGCCCGGGACTAGCGGGGGGGACAGATACGCAGTATTTT | CASSPGLAGGTDTQYF
TRBJ2-1 | many | TRBV5-1 | NA | TGCGCCAGCAGCCTAGGTAATGAGCAGTTCTTC | CASSLGNEQFF
TRBJ2-3 | NA | TRBV5-6 | NA | TGTGCCAGCAGCTTGGCCGCAGATACGCAGTATTTT | CASSLAADTQYF
TRBJ1-3 | NA | TRBV18 | NA | TGTGCCAGCTCACCCTCCCAGGCCAACTCTGGAAACACCATATATTTT | CASSPSQANSGNTIYF
TRBJ1-1 | NA | TRBV5-4 | TRBD1 | TGTGCCAGCAGCAAACGGGACAGAGCAGCTTTCTTT | CASSKRDRAAFF
TRBJ1-4 | NA | TRBV28 | NA | TGTGCCAGCAGTGCAGGAGGTGAAAAACTGTTTTTT | CASSAGGEKLFF
TRBJ2-5 | NA | TRBV7-2 | TRBD2 | TGTGCCAGCAGCTTAGAAGCGGGAGGGTACGAGACCCAGTACTTC | CASSLEAGGYETQYF
TRBJ2-1 | NA | TRBV11-2 | NA | TGTGCCAGCAGCTTAGGCTCCAGCGGCCTCTACAATGAGCAGTTCTTC | CASSLGSSGLYNEQFF
TRBJ1-1 | many | TRBV7-9 | TRBD1 | TGTGCCAGCAGCTCGGGACAGGGGAAGACCTCTGAAGCTTTCTTT | CASSSGQGKTSEAFF
TRBJ1-1 | NA | TRBV18 | NA | TGTGCCAGCTCACCAGGCTCGAACACTGAAGCTTTCTTT | CASSPGSNTEAFF
TRBJ1-2 | few | TRBV5-8 | NA | TGTGCCAGCAGCTTAGGGACCGGACAGAACTATGGCTACACCTTC | CASSLGTGQNYGYTF
TRBJ2-1 | many | TRBV6-5 | TRBD1 | TGTGCCAGCCATAAGCCGGGACAGGGGGTGAATGAGCAGTTCTTC | CASHKPGQGVNEQFF
TRBJ1-5 | NA | TRBV7-6 | NA | TGTGCCAGCAGCTTAGGGGGGGGGAGCAATCAGCCCCAGCATTTT | CASSLGGGSNQPQHF
TRBJ2-5 | NA | TRBV7-6 | TRBD1 | TGTGCCAGCAGCACAGGGGGCGAGGAGACCCAGTACTTC | CASSTGGEETQYF
TRBJ2-7 | many | TRBV18 | TRBD2 | TGTGCCAGCGCACCGGGACTAGCCTACGAGCAGTACTTC | CASAPGLAYEQYF
TRBJ2-3 | few | TRBV11-1 | NA | TGTGCCAGCAGCTTCGTTGCTCGTGGTAGCATAGATACGCAGTATTTT | CASSFVARGSIDTQYF
TRBJ1-5 | few | TRBV7-8 | NA | TGTGCCAGCAGCTTAGATCGGGGTTTCCGTCAGCCCCAGCATTTT | CASSLDRGFRQPQHF
TRBJ1-5 | few | TRBV7-8 | NA | TGTGCCAGCTCCGAGACCTGGGAGCAGCCCCAGCATTTT | CASSETWEQPQHF
TRBJ2-7 | NA | TRBV5-1 | NA | TGCGCCAGCAGCTTGGCTGGGGGCGTTATCTACGAGCAGTACTTC | CASSLAGGVIYEQYF
TRBJ1-5 | many | TRBV15 | NA | TGTGCCACCAGCAGAGATCAACAGCCCCAGCATTTT | CATSRDQQPQHF
TRBJ2-7 | few | TRBV4-2 | TRBD1 | TGTGCCAGCAGCCAAGGAGGACAGGGGGGGAGCTACGAGCAGTACTTC | CASSQGGQGGSYEQYF
TRBJ2-7 | NA | TRBV5-4 | NA | TGTGCCAGCAGCTTGGGCGGTGAGTCCTACGAGCAGTACTTC | CASSLGGESYEQYF
TRBJ1-2 | once | TRBV6-6 | TRBD1 | TGTGCCAGCAGTCCACAGATGGGACAGGGGAGCTATGGCTACACCTTC | CASSPQMGQGSYGYTF
TRBJ2-7 | many | TRBV28 | TRBD2 | TGTGCCAGCAGTTCATGGACTAGCGGGAAATACGAGCAGTACTTC | CASSSWTSGKYEQYF
TRBJ2-7 | NA | TRBV11-2 | NA | TGTGCCAGCAGCTTAAACTTCGAGCAGTACTTC | CASSLNFEQYF
TRBJ2-1 | NA | TRBV7-3 | NA | TGTGCCAGCAGCCTCATGGGAGCGGACAATGAGCAGTTCTTC | CASSLMGADNEQFF
TRBJ2-2 | few | TRBV7-3 | TRBD2 | TGTGCCAGCAGCGTAGGACTAGCGGGGGGTACCGGGGAGCTGTTTTTT | CASSVGLAGGTGELFF
TRBJ1-1 | NA | TRBV18 | NA | TGTGCCAGCTCACCACGCGAGGGTCTCAACACTGAAGCTTTCTTT | CASSPREGLNTEAFF